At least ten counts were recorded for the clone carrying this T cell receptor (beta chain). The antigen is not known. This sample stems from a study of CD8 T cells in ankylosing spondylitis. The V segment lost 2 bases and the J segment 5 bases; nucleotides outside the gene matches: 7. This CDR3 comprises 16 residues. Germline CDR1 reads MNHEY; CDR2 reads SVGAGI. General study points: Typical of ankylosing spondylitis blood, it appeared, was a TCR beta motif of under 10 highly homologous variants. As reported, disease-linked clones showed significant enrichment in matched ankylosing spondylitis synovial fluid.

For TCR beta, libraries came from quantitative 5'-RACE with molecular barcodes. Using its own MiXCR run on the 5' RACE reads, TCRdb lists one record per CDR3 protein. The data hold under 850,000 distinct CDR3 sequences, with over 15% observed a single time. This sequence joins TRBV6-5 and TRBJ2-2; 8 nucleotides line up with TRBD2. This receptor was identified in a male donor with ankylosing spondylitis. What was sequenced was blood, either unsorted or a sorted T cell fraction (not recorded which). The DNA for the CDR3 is TGTGCCAGCAGTTACAGGGACGGGAGGGGGACCGGGGAGCTGTTTTTT. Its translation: CASSYRDGRGTGELFF.